This TCR beta chain was profiled in a study of blood T cell repertoires in COVID-19. Profiled with immunoSEQ multiplex PCR; TCRdb holds only in-frame clones, not every one. There are about 210,000 clones in the sample; over 75% occur only once, and about 4.8% lies in the top ten. The ends lost 4 bases at V and 7 bases at J; junction bases unmatched: 6. This CDR3 has 13 amino acids. Germline V gene lookup returns CDR1 LGHNA and CDR2 YNFKEQ. Only one count was recorded for this clone. The chain joins TRBV4-2 to TRBJ1-1, with TRBD1 matching over 7 bases. Sequencing was performed on peripheral blood. The sequence derives from a woman between 35 and 50 years old with acute or convalescent COVID-19. The CDR3 loop is CASSPGGSNEAFF. Written as DNA, the CDR3 is TGTGCCAGCAGCCCAGGGGGAAGTAATGAAGCTTTCTTT.